Listed below are T cell receptor beta chains from one sample, sequenced in a study of OX40 agonist ivuxolimab in advanced cancers. Profiled with immunoSEQ multiplex PCR; TCRdb holds only in-frame clones, not every one. Of some 19,000 clones listed, 75% to 85% are singletons. Source: CD4+ or CD8+ T cells sorted from blood, taken in a trial of the OX40 agonist ivuxolimab. These receptors were taken from an adult with an advanced solid tumor such as melanoma, head and neck, liver or kidney cancer. Each CDR3 is given with its conserved first and last residue. The order of the fields is clone size, V gene, D gene, J gene, CDR3 protein, CDR3 DNA. D genes are given only for firm matches. A clone size is listed for some rows: how often the clone was seen (once, few, many), or a class if it is expanded.

once,TRBV4-3,NA,TRBJ2-1,CASSQGTGAYNEQFF,TGCGCCAGCAGCCAAGGGACTGGTGCGTACAATGAGCAGTTCTTC
NA,TRBV11-2,TRBD1,TRBJ1-3,CASSLDLGTGVTIYF,TGTGCCAGCAGCTTAGACCTCGGGACAGGGGTCACCATATATTTT
once,TRBV30,NA,TRBJ1-4,CAREHGEKLFF,TGTGCCCGGGAACATGGGGAAAAACTGTTTTTT
NA,TRBV27,NA,TRBJ2-7,CASSSAGESSYEQYF,TGTGCCAGCAGTTCAGCAGGGGAATCGTCCTACGAGCAGTACTTC
NA,TRBV30,NA,TRBJ2-3,CAWTPGTTSTDTQYF,TGTGCCTGGACCCCCGGGACAACTAGCACAGATACGCAGTATTTT
NA,TRBV27,TRBD2,TRBJ2-7,CASSLSGGEQYF,TGTGCCAGCAGTTTATCGGGAGGGGAGCAGTACTTC
once,TRBV4-1,TRBD1,TRBJ2-5,CASSRGTGLLLDQETQYF,TGCGCCAGCAGTCGTGGGACAGGGCTACTCCTTGACCAAGAGACCCAGTACTTC
NA,TRBV4-1,NA,TRBJ2-5,CASSQVGFTRETQYF,TGCGCCAGCAGCCAAGTAGGGTTCACGAGGGAGACCCAGTACTTC
NA,TRBV9,NA,TRBJ1-4,CASSVEPPGGKLFF,TGTGCCAGCAGCGTGGAGCCACCCGGAGGAAAACTGTTTTTT
NA,TRBV28,TRBD1,TRBJ1-1,CASLRTGVNTEAFF,TGTGCCAGTCTACGGACAGGGGTGAACACTGAAGCTTTCTTT
NA,TRBV9,NA,TRBJ2-5,CASSVAGADQETQYF,TGTGCCAGCAGCGTAGCAGGGGCGGACCAAGAGACCCAGTACTTC
NA,TRBV6-4,TRBD1,TRBJ1-1,CASSALGTGDAEDTEAFF,TGTGCCAGCAGTGCCCTAGGGACAGGGGACGCGGAGGACACTGAAGCTTTCTTT
NA,TRBV11-2,NA,TRBJ1-6,CASSTTGLNSPLHF,TGTGCCAGCAGTACGACAGGACTAAATTCACCCCTCCACTTT
NA,TRBV30,NA,TRBJ1-2,CAWFAGLNGYTF,TGTGCCTGGTTTGCAGGGTTAAATGGCTACACCTTC
NA,TRBV28,TRBD1,TRBJ2-2,CASSSGTVTGELFF,TGTGCCAGCAGTTCCGGGACAGTCACCGGGGAGCTGTTTTTT
NA,TRBV7-2,NA,TRBJ1-1,CASSLWDTEAFF,TGTGCCAGCAGCTTATGGGACACTGAAGCTTTCTTT
NA,TRBV5-4,NA,TRBJ2-7,CASSLGGDGSYEQYF,TGTGCCAGCAGCTTGGGTGGGGACGGATCCTACGAGCAGTACTTC
once,TRBV4-1,NA,TRBJ2-7,CASSPEWGAYEQYF,TGCGCCAGCAGCCCAGAGTGGGGGGCTTACGAGCAGTACTTC
once,TRBV6-1,NA,TRBJ1-6,CASSEAWQENSPLHF,TGTGCCAGCAGTGAAGCGTGGCAGGAAAATTCACCCCTCCACTTT
NA,TRBV5-1,TRBD1,TRBJ1-1,CASSPGTGVAEAFF,TGCGCCAGCAGCCCCGGGACAGGGGTGGCTGAAGCTTTCTTT
NA,TRBV7-9,NA,TRBJ2-1,CASSLGTNEQFF,TGTGCCAGCAGCTTAGGGACCAATGAGCAGTTCTTC
NA,TRBV29-1,TRBD2,TRBJ2-3,CSVSGTSGVPDTQYF,TGCAGCGTTTCCGGGACTAGCGGGGTTCCAGATACGCAGTATTTT
NA,TRBV7-2,NA,TRBJ2-7,CASSLSYEQYF,TGTGCCAGCAGCCTAAGCTACGAGCAGTACTTC
NA,TRBV7-2,NA,TRBJ2-3,CASSDEADTQYF,TGTGCCAGCAGTGATGAGGCAGATACGCAGTATTTT
few,TRBV1,NA,TRBJ1-2,CTSSPGTGPNYGYTF,TGCACCAGCAGTCCCGGGACAGGGCCTAACTATGGCTACACCTTC
NA,TRBV6-1,NA,TRBJ2-3,CASRMDSADTQYF,TGTGCCAGCAGGATGGACAGTGCAGATACGCAGTATTTT
once,TRBV7-9,NA,TRBJ2-3,CASSFSVQMTDTQYF,TGTGCCAGCAGCTTCTCGGTACAGATGACCGATACGCAGTATTTT
once,TRBV15,NA,TRBJ2-1,CATSRSGTEQFF,TGTGCCACCAGCAGATCCGGAACCGAGCAGTTCTTC
NA,TRBV6-6,NA,TRBJ2-3,CASRKKATGPGDTQYF,TGTGCCAGCAGAAAAAAGGCGACTGGACCAGGGGATACGCAGTATTTT
NA,TRBV6-6,TRBD1,TRBJ1-2,CASSSTQTGNYGYTF,TGTGCCAGCAGTTCTACCCAGACAGGGAACTATGGCTACACCTTC
once,TRBV7-3,NA,TRBJ2-1,CASSPDALYNEQFF,TGTGCCAGCAGCCCGGACGCGCTCTACAATGAGCAGTTCTTC
NA,TRBV7-9,NA,TRBJ2-3,CASSLGLGSDTQYF,TGTGCCAGCAGCTTAGGTCTCGGGTCAGATACGCAGTATTTT
NA,TRBV13,NA,TRBJ2-7,CASSLGALYEQYF,TGTGCCAGCAGCTTGGGGGCGTTATACGAGCAGTACTTC
NA,TRBV6-1,TRBD2,TRBJ2-7,CASSEVGTSVYEQYF,TGTGCCAGCAGTGAAGTGGGGACTAGCGTCTACGAGCAGTACTTC
NA,TRBV7-9,NA,TRBJ2-7,CASSPRVSGEQYF,TGTGCCAGCAGCCCGCGGGTTTCGGGGGAGCAGTACTTC
NA,TRBV28,NA,TRBJ2-7,CASSLVRSYEQYF,TGTGCCAGCAGTTTAGTTCGCTCCTACGAGCAGTACTTC
NA,TRBV6-1,NA,TRBJ2-1,CASSEGLMGGAYNEQFF,TGTGCCAGCAGTGAAGGTTTGATGGGGGGGGCTTACAATGAGCAGTTCTTC
NA,TRBV27,NA,TRBJ2-1,CASSPIADPWDEQFF,TGTGCCAGCAGTCCTATAGCGGACCCTTGGGATGAGCAGTTCTTC
once,TRBV27,NA,TRBJ2-7,CASSLSGFLEQYF,TGTGCCAGCAGTTTATCAGGTTTCTTGGAGCAGTACTTC
NA,TRBV2,TRBD1,TRBJ2-2,CASCNTGDKNTGELFF,TGTGCCAGCTGTAATACAGGGGATAAGAACACCGGGGAGCTGTTTTTT
many,TRBV11-2,NA,TRBJ1-5,CASSLVFLGCNQPQHF,TGTGCCAGCAGCTTAGTATTTTTGGGGTGCAATCAGCCCCAGCATTTT
NA,TRBV7-6,NA,TRBJ2-6,CASSRTRDSGANVLTF,TGTGCCAGCAGCCGAACTAGGGACTCTGGGGCCAACGTCCTGACTTTC
NA,TRBV7-6,TRBD2,TRBJ2-1,CASSLPIAGGFSYNEQFF,TGTGCCAGCAGCTTACCTATAGCGGGGGGGTTCTCCTACAATGAGCAGTTCTTC
once,TRBV7-9,TRBD1,TRBJ2-3,CASSPRTGLKYF,TGTGCCAGCAGCCCGAGGACAGGTCTGAAGTATTTT
NA,TRBV30,NA,TRBJ2-6,CAWSVGSGANVLTF,TGTGCCTGGAGTGTAGGTTCTGGGGCCAACGTCCTGACTTTC
NA,TRBV6-1,NA,TRBJ1-3,CASSEVTNGNTIYF,TGTGCCAGCAGTGAAGTGACAAACGGAAACACCATATATTTT
NA,TRBV4-3,NA,TRBJ1-5,CASSPSLGNQPQHF,TGCGCCAGCAGCCCTTCCCTAGGCAATCAGCCCCAGCATTTT
NA,TRBV30,NA,TRBJ2-1,CACAWNEQFF,TGTGCCTGTGCCTGGAATGAGCAGTTCTTC
NA,TRBV10-2,TRBD2,TRBJ2-1,CASGTSGGLNEQFF,TGCGCCAGCGGGACTAGCGGGGGGCTCAATGAGCAGTTCTTC
NA,TRBV19,NA,TRBJ2-7,CASSPTTWGAGEQYF,TGTGCCAGTAGTCCGACGACATGGGGGGCAGGTGAGCAGTACTTC
NA,TRBV5-1,NA,TRBJ1-1,CASSREVPMNTEAFF,TGCGCCAGCAGCCGCGAGGTGCCCATGAACACTGAAGCTTTCTTT
NA,TRBV27,NA,TRBJ1-5,CASSHHGGTNQPQHF,TGTGCCAGCAGCCACCATGGGGGAACAAATCAGCCCCAGCATTTT